This TCR beta chain comes out of a study of technical replicates of blood from a handful of donors. TCRdb's copy holds only in-frame clones and misses some; the assay was immunoSEQ multiplex PCR. Among about 80,000 clones listed, 85% to 95% were seen once. This clone was observed a few times. Germline CDR1 and CDR2: WSHSY and SAAADI. Deletions cut 4 bases from V and 6 bases from J, with 13 bases between. This CDR3 region has 13 residues. V is TRBV10-2 and J is TRBJ2-7, with TRBD2 as a possible D gene (6 bases). The TCR sequence derives from a human donor in good health. The sample was T cells isolated from PBMCs. The CDR3: CASSATLAVEQYF. In DNA, the CDR3 is TGCGCCAGCAGTGCGACCTTAGCGGTCGAGCAGTACTTC.